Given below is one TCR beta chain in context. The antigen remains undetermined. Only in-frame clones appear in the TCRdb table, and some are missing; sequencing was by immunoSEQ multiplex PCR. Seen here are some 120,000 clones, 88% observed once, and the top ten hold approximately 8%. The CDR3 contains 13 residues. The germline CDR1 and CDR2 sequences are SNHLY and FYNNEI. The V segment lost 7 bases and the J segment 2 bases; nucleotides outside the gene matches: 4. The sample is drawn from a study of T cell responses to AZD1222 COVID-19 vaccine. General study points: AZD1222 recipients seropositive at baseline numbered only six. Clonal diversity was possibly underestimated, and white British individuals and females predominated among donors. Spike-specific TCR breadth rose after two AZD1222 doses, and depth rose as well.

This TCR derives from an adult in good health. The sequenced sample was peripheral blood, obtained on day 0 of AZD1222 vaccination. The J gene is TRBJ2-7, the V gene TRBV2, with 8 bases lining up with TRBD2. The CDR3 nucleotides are TGTGCCAGCAACGGGGGGGGTGCCTACGAGCAGTACTTC. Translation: CASNGGGAYEQYF.